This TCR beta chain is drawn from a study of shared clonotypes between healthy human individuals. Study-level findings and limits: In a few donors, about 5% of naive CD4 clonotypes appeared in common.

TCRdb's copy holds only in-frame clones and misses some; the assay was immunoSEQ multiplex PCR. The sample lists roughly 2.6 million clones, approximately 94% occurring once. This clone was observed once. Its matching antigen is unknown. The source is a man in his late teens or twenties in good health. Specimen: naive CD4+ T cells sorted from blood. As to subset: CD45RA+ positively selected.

The CDR3 DNA reads TGTGCCAGTTGTTGGGCTCAAAACACCGGGGAGCTGTTTTTT. The encoded protein is CASCWAQNTGELFF. The J gene is TRBJ2-2, the V gene TRBV19, with no clear D. The V end was cut by 8 bases, the J end by 2 bases, with 12 bases between. The CDR3 extends over 14 amino acids. Germline V gives CDR1 LNHDA, CDR2 SQIVND (reference sequence).